What follows is one T cell receptor beta chain and its context. Its antigen remains unidentified. The V segment lost 3 bases and the J segment 6 bases; nucleotides outside the gene matches: 6. Per germline, CDR1 LNHDA and CDR2 SQIVND (reference sequence). CDR3 length: 15 amino acids. The data derive from a study of cytomegalovirus exposure and HLA in healthy donors. Study findings and constraints: The likely explanation for a cluster of highly shared sequence variants was sequencing artifact. DRB1 showed the most TCR associations and HLA-C the fewest in a later analysis, as rates varied by HLA locus.

In the PCR, 60 Vbeta and 13 Jbeta primers were used. The data were produced by immunoSEQ multiplex PCR, yet TCRdb's version contains in-frame clones alone and is incomplete. The data contain 55,000 to 80,000 clones, 75% of them seen just once; the ten biggest clones take up approximately 7.8%. The sequencing sample was made of PBMCs. The TCR was taken from a man between 60 and 70 years old in good health and CMV-seropositive. The chain couples TRBV19 to TRBJ1-5, with TRBD1 identical over 9 bases. The CDR3 loop reads CASSIQGQGGQPQHF. For the CDR3, the DNA is TGTGCCAGTAGTATTCAGGGACAGGGTGGTCAGCCCCAGCATTTT.